This T cell receptor (beta chain) is drawn from a study of blood T cell repertoires in COVID-19. About the study: Specimens from acute and convalescent COVID-19 originated in the United States, Italy and Spain. PBMCs, B-cell-depleted T cells, or T cells provided the cDNA or gDNA that made up the material.

In the study's own analysis: Estimation of nucleated cell counts relied on the amplification of reference gene primers. Generated by immunoSEQ multiplex PCR, the TCRdb table keeps only in-frame clones and is missing some. V and J calls and clone size follow that table, whereas D and trimming were derived from the DNA. The sample contains around 130,000 clones, roughly 80% of which appear only once. CDR1 is SGHRS, CDR2 YFSETQ, per germline. V lost 0 bases to trimming and J lost 10 bases, with 14 bases between them. This CDR3 has 15 amino acids. The sequence was obtained from a human donor in a cohort sampled during active COVID-19. The chain uses TRBV5-1 and TRBJ1-6; the D gene is possibly TRBD1 (5 bases). The specimen sequenced was peripheral blood. The DNA of the CDR3 is TGCGCCAGCAGCTTGGCGGAAGGGGCGCGATCACCCCTCCACTTT. This codes for CASSLAEGARSPLHF.